The clone carrying this TCR beta chain was detected only a few times. Its specificity is not known. The CDR3 contains 16 residues. V dropped 6 bases and J dropped 0 bases, with 20 bases sitting between them. Germline V gene data show CDR1 as DFQATT and CDR2 as SNEGSKA (reference sequence). The data were taken from a study of blood T cells in healthy people across ages. Study observations and caveats: Because sorting was not performed, PBMCs prevented conclusive naive versus antigen-experienced comparison.

The authors ran a second PCR of about 6 to 11 cycles using a sample-barcoded 5' primer and a J-beta primer mix. TCRdb recomputed calls from the 5' RACE reads with MiXCR, one row per CDR3 protein. The data contain around 800,000 distinct CDR3 sequences, 20% to 30% of them singletons. These data also featured in a second study, about T cells of mothers and their children. That work states: A few healthy Caucasian mothers gave samples, and so did their six children. Over 8 million TCR beta CDR3 reads were obtained from each mother, and approximately 3 million from each child.

The sequence was obtained from a boy aged 5-17 years in good health. The rearrangement joins TRBV20-1 to TRBJ2-5; either TRBD1 or TRBD2 may supply D (5 bases each). Sequences were obtained from blood. CDR3 residues: CSATGDAGLNQETQYF. The CDR3, as DNA: TGCAGTGCCACTGGGGACGCAGGGTTGAACCAAGAGACCCAGTACTTC.